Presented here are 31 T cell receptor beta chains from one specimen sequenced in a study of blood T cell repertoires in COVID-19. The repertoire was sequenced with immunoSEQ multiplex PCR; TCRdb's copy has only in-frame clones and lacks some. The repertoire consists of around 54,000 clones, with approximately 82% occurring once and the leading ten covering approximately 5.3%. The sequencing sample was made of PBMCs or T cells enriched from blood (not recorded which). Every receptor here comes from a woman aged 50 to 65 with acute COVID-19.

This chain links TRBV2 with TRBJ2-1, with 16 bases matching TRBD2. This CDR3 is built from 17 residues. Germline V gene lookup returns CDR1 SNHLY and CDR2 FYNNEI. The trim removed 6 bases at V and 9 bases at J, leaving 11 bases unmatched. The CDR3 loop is CASRRTGTSGGAIEQFF. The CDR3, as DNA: TGTGCCAGCAGGAGGACCGGGACTAGCGGGGGGGCCATTGAGCAGTTCTTC. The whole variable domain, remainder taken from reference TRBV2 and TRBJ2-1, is EPEVTQTPSHQVTQMGQEVILRCVPISNHLYFYWYRQILGQKVEFLVSFYNNEISEKSEIFDDQFSVERPDGSNFTLKIRSTKLEDSAMYFCASRRTGTSGGAIEQFFGPGTRLTVL.

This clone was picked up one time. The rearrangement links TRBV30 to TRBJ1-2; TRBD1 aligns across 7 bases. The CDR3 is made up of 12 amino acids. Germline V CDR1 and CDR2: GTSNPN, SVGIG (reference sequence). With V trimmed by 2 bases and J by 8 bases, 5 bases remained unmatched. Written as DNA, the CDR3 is TGTGCCTGGAGTAGACAGGGATTCGGCTACACCTTC. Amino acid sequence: CAWSRQGFGYTF.

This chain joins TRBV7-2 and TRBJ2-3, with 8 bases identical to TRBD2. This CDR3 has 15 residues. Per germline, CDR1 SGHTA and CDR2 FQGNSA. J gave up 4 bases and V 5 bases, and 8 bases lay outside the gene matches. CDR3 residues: CASSTAAGGADTQYF. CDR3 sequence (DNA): TGTGCCAGCAGCACTGCGGCGGGGGGTGCAGATACGCAGTATTTT. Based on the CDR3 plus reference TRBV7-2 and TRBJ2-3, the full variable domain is GAGVSQSPSNKVTEKGKDVELRCDPISGHTALYWYRQSLGQGLEFLIYFQGNSAPDKSGLPSDRFSAERTGGSVSTLTIQRTQQEDSAVYLCASSTAAGGADTQYFGPGTRLTVL.

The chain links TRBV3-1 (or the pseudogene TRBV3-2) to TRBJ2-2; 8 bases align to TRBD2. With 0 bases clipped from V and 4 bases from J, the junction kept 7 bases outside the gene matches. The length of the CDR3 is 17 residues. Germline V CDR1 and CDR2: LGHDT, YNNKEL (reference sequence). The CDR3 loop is CASSQDWGSGVTGELFF. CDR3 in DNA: TGTGCCAGCAGCCAAGATTGGGGTAGCGGGGTCACCGGGGAGCTGTTTTTT.

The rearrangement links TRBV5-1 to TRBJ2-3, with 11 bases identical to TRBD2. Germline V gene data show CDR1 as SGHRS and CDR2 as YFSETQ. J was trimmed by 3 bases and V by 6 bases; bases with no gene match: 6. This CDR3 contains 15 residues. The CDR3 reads CASKFLAGGTDTQYF. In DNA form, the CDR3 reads TGCGCCAGCAAATTTCTAGCGGGGGGTACAGATACGCAGTATTTT.

CDR3 region: CASSLRGTSSYEQYF. The CDR3 bases are TGTGCCAGCAGCTTGCGGGGGACGAGCTCCTACGAGCAGTACTTC. The chain couples TRBV5-8 to TRBJ2-7, with D perhaps TRBD2 (6 bases). Germline V lookup: CDR1 SGHTS, CDR2 YDEGEE. The V gene lost 1 base and the J gene lost 0 bases, with 11 bases spanning the gap. The CDR3 consists of 15 residues.

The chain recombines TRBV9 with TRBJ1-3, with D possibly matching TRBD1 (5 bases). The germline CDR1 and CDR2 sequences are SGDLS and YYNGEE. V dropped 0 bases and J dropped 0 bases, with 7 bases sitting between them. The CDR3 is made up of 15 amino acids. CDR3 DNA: TGTGCCAGCAGCGTAGGACAGAGCTCTGGAAACACCATATATTTT. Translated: CASSVGQSSGNTIYF.

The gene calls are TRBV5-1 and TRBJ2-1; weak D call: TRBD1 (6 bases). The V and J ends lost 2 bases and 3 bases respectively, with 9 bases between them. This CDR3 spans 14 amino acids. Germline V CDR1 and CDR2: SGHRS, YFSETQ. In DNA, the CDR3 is TGCGCCAGCAGCTTTAACAGGGACTACAATGAGCAGTTCTTC. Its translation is CASSFNRDYNEQFF.

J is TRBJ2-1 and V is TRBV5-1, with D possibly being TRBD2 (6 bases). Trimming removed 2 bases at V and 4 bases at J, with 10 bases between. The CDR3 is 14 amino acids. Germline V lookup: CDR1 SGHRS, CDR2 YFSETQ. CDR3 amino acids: CASSLMGRYNEQFF. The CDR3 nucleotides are TGCGCCAGCAGCTTAATGGGGAGGTACAATGAGCAGTTCTTC.

The CDR3 DNA sequence: TGTGCCAGCAGCTCCCTCAATCAGCCCCAGCATTTT. Amino acid sequence: CASSSLNQPQHF. This sequence joins TRBV7-6 and TRBJ1-5; no firm D call. The CDR3 covers 12 residues. Germline loops: CDR1 SGHVS, CDR2 FNYEAQ. V lost 4 bases, J lost 3 bases, and 4 bases lay in between.

CDR3 DNA sequence: TGTGCCAGCTCGTCGGCCACAGGGGGCACTGAAGCTTTCTTT. The encoded protein is CASSSATGGTEAFF. The gene calls are TRBV18 and TRBJ1-1, with 8 bases identical to TRBD1. Per germline, CDR1 KGHSH and CDR2 LQKENI. J gave up 4 bases and V 6 bases, and 7 bases lay outside the gene matches. There are 14 residues in the CDR3.

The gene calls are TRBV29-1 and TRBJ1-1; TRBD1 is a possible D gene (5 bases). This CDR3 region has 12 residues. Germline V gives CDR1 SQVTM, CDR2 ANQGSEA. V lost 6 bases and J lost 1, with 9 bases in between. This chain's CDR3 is CSVPTGNTEAFF. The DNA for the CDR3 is TGCAGCGTCCCCACAGGGAACACTGAAGCTTTCTTT.

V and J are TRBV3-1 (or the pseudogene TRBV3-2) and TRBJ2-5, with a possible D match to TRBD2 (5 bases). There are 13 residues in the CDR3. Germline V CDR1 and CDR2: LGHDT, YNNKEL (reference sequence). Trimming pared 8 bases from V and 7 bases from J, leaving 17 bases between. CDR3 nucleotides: TGTGCCAGCGAGCGTCTCCGGGGAGCGACCCAGTACTTC. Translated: CASERLRGATQYF.

The CDR3, as DNA: TGTGCCAGCAGCTCAGACTGGACAGACAATGAGCAGTTCTTC. Its translation is CASSSDWTDNEQFF. The chain joins TRBV7-2 to TRBJ2-1, with D possibly being TRBD1 (6 bases). The CDR3 runs 14 residues. The V end was cut by 4 bases, the J end by 5 bases, with 12 bases between. CDR1 is SGHTA, CDR2 FQGNSA, per germline.

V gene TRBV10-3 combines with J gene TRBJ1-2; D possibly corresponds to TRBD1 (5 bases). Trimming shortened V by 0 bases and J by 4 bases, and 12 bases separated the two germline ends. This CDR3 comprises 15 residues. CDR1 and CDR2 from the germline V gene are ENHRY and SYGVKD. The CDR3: CAISESQGESYGYTF. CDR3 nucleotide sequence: TGTGCCATCAGTGAGTCCCAGGGCGAGAGCTATGGCTACACCTTC.

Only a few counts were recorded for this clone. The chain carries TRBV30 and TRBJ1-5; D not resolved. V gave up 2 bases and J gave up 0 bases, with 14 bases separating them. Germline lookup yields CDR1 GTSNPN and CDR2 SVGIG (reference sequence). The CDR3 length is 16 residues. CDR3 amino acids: CAWSPASFYSNQPQHF. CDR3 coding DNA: TGTGCCTGGAGTCCTGCGTCCTTCTATAGCAATCAGCCCCAGCATTTT.

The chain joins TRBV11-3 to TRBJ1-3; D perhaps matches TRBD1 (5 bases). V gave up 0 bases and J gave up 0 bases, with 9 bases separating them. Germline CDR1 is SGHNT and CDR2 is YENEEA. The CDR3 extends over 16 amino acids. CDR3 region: CASSLDWGPSGNTIYF. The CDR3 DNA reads TGTGCCAGCAGCTTAGATTGGGGCCCCTCTGGAAACACCATATATTTT.

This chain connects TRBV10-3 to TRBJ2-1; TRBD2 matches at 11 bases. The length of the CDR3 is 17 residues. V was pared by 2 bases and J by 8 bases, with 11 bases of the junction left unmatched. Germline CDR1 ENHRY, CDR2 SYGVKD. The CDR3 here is CAISETLAGGLVDEQFF. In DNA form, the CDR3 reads TGTGCCATCAGTGAGACCCTAGCGGGGGGCTTGGTGGATGAGCAGTTCTTC.

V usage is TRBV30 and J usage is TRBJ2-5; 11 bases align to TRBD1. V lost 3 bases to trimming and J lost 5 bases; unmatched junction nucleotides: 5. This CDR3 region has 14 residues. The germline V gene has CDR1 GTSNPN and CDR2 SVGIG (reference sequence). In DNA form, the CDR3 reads TGTGCCTGGAGGAGGACAGGGGGCGGCGAGACCCAGTACTTC. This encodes CAWRRTGGGETQYF.

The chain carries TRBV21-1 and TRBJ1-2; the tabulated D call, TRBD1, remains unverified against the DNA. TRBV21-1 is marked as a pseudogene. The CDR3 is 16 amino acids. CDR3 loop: CASSKARTGTGNGYTF. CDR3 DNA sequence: TGTGCCAGCAGCAAAGCTAGGACCGGGACAGGGAATGGCTACACCTTC.

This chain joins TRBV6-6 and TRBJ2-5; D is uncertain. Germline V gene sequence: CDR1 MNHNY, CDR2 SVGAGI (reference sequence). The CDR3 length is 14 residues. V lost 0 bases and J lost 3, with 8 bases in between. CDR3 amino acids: CASSYSSAKETQYF. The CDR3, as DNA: TGTGCCAGCAGTTACTCGTCAGCGAAAGAGACCCAGTACTTC.

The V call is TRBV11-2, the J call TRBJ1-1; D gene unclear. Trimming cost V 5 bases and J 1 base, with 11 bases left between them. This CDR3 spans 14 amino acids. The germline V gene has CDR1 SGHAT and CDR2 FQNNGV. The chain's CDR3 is CASSLKNRNTEAFF. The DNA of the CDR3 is TGTGCCAGCAGCCTAAAAAACAGGAACACTGAAGCTTTCTTT.

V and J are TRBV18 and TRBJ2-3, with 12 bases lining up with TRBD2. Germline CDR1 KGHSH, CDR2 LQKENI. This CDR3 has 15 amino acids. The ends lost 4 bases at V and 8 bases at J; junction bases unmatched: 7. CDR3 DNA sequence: TGTGCCAGCTCACTTGAGACTAGCGGGGGAGGTACGCAGTATTTT. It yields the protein CASSLETSGGGTQYF.

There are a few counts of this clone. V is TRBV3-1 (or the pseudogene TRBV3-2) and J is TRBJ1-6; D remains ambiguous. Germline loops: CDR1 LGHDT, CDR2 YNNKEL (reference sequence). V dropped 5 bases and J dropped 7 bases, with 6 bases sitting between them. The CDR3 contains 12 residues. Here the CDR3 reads CASSDGNSPLHF. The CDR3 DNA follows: TGTGCCAGCAGCGACGGGAATTCACCCCTCCACTTT.

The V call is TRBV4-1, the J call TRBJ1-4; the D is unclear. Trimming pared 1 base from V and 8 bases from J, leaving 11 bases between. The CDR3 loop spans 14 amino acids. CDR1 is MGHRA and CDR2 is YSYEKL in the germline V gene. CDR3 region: CASSQAGRKEKLFF. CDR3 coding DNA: TGCGCCAGCAGCCAAGCCGGGAGGAAGGAAAAACTGTTTTTT.

Here the CDR3 DNA reads TGTGCCAGCAGTCGCCCCGGGACTAGCGCAGATACGCAGTATTTT. This gives the protein CASSRPGTSADTQYF. The chain joins TRBV7-2 to TRBJ2-3; 10 bases align to TRBD2. After removal of 6 bases from V and 4 bases from J, the junction contained 7 bases not matched to a gene. This CDR3 region has 15 residues. CDR1 is SGHTA and CDR2 is FQGNSA in the germline V gene.

CDR3 coding DNA: TGTGCCAGCAGCCCGCTGACTAGCGGGGCCACAGATACGCAGTATTTT. Protein: CASSPLTSGATDTQYF. The chain carries TRBV13 and TRBJ2-3, with 11 bases identical to TRBD2. This CDR3 comprises 16 residues. CDR1 PRHDT and CDR2 FYEKMQ come from the germline V gene (reference sequence). V trimming: 5 bases; J trimming: 2 bases; junction bases outside the gene matches: 6.

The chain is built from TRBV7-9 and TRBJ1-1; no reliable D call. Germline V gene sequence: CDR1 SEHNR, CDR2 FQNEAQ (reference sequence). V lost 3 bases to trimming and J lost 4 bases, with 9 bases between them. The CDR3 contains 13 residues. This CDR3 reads CASSFPTGTEAFF. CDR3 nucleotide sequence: TGTGCCAGCAGCTTCCCGACGGGCACTGAAGCTTTCTTT.

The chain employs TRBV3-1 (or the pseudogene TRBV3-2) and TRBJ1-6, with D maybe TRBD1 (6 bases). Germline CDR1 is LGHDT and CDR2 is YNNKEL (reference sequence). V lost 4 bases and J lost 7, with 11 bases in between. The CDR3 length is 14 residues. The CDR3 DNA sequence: TGTGCCAGCAGCCCAGGACAGAGGAATTCACCCCTCCACTTT. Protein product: CASSPGQRNSPLHF.

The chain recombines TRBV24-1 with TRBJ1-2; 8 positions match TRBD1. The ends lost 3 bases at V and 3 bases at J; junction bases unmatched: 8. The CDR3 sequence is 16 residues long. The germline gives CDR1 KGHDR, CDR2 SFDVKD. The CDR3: CATSDGSGGEHYGYTF. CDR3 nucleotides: TGTGCCACCAGTGATGGGTCAGGGGGCGAGCACTATGGCTACACCTTC.

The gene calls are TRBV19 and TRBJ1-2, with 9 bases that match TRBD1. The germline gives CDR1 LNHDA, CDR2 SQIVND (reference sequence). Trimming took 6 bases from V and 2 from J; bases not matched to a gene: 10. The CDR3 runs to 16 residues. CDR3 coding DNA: TGTGCCAGTAGCCCCCGGGGACAGGGCGGGAACTATGGCTACACCTTC. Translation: CASSPRGQGGNYGYTF. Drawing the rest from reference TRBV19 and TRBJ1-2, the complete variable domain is DGGITQSPKYLFRKEGQNVTLSCEQNLNHDAMYWYRQDPGQGLRLIYYSQIVNDFQKGDIAEGYSVSREKKESFPLTVTSAQKNPTAFYLCASSPRGQGGNYGYTFGSGTRLTVV.